This entry features one T cell receptor gamma chain sequence. Per the germline V gene, CDR1 is GITISATS and CDR2 is ISYDGTV (reference sequence). The CDR3 contains 19 residues. The V segment lost 0 bases and the J segment 11 bases; nucleotides outside the gene matches: 16. The sample comes from a study of gamma-delta chains in newborns, infants, children. Study-wide background: Microbial exposure reportedly drives polyclonal innate γδ T cell expansion after birth.

TCRdb reapplied CATT to the reads. The data hold about 1,500 gamma-chain clones, with roughly 2.9% observed a single time. The chain uses TRGV9 and TRGJP. The sequence was obtained from a child who was a newborn, infant or young child, either healthy, febrile or measles-vaccinated (not recorded which). The sequencing input was blood. The CDR3 sequence: CALWEVLPPELVGKKIKVF. The CDR3, as DNA: TGTGCCTTGTGGGAGGTGCTCCCCCCCGAGTTGGTGGGCAAAAAAATCAAGGTATTT.